This TCR beta chain was observed in a study of shared clonotypes between healthy human individuals. Germline CDR1 LNHDA, CDR2 SQIVND (reference sequence). V was pared by 6 bases and J by 3 bases, with 14 bases between. This CDR3 spans 14 amino acids. Repertoires were generated with immunoSEQ multiplex PCR, while TCRdb's copy carries only in-frame clones and drops some. The table records a few million clones, 90% to 95% of them present only once. Within Nashville, Tennessee resided all donors, each a Caucasian adult. Study observations and caveats: Donor clonotype sharing was expected to depend on sequencing depth. In contrast to clonotypes shared by all four donors, non-shared clonotypes had lower generation probabilities.

As for this clone: Its antigen is unknown.

This receptor was identified in a man aged 18 to 29 in good health. This sequence joins TRBV19 and TRBJ1-1; maybe TRBD1 (6 bases). The source material was naive CD4+ T cells sorted from blood. Subset: CD45RA+ positively selected. As DNA, the CDR3 is TGTGCCAGTAGCCTCAGGGGATTACACACTGAAGCTTTCTTT. Its translation is CASSLRGLHTEAFF.